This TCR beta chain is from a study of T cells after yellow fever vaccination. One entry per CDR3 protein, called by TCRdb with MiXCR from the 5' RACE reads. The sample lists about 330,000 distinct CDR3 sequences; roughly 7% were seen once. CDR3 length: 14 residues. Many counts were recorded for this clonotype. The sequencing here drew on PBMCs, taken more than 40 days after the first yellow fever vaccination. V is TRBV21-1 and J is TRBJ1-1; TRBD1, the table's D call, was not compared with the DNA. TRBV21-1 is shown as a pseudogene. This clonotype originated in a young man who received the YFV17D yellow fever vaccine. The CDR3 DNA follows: TGTGCCAGCAGCCCGGGACGGCTGAACACTGAAGCTTTCTTT. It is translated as CASSPGRLNTEAFF.